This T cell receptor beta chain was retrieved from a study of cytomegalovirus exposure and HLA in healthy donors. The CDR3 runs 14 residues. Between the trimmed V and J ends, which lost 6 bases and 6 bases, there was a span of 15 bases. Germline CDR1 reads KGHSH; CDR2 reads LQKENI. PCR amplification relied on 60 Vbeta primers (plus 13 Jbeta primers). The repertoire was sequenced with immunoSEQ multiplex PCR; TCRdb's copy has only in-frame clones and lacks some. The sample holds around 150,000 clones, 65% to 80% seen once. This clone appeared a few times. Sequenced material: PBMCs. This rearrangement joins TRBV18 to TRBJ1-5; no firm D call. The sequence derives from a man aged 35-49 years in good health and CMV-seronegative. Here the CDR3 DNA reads TGTGCCAGCTCCTCGACGAGGGCTAGTCAGCCCCAGCATTTT. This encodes CASSSTRASQPQHF.